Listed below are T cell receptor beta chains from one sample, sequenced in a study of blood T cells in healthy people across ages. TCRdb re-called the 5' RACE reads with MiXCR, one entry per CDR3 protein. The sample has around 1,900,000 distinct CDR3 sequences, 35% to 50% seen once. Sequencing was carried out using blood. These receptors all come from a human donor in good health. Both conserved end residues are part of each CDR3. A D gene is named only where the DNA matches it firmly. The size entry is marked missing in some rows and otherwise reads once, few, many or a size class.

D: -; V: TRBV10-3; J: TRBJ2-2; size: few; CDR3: CAISASTGELFF; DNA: TGTGCCATCAGTGCGTCCACCGGGGAGCTGTTTTTT
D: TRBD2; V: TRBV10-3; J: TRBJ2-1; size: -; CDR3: CAISEASGGYNEQFF; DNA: TGTGCCATCAGTGAGGCTAGCGGGGGTTACAATGAGCAGTTCTTC
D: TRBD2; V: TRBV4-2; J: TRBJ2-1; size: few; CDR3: CASSRKTSGAQDNEQFF; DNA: TGTGCCAGCAGCCGAAAGACTAGCGGGGCACAAGACAATGAGCAGTTCTTC
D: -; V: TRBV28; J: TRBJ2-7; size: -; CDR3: CASSPPGSSLSYEQYF; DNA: TGTGCCAGCAGTCCCCCCGGGTCTTCCCTTTCATACGAGCAGTACTTC
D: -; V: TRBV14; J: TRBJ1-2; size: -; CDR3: CASSPDQGYPPYGYTF; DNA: TGTGCCAGCAGCCCAGACCAGGGGTACCCCCCCTATGGCTACACCTTC
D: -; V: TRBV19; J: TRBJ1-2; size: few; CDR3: CASSPRVPGYTF; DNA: TGTGCCAGTAGCCCCCGGGTTCCTGGCTACACCTTC
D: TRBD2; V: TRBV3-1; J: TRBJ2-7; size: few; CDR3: CASSLGLDFYEQYF; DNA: TGTGCCAGCAGCCTGGGACTAGATTTCTACGAGCAGTACTTC
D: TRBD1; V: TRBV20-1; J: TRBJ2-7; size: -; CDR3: CSAREPWTGDYEQYF; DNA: TGCAGTGCTAGAGAACCTTGGACAGGAGACTACGAGCAGTACTTC
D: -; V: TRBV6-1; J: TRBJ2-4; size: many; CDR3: CASSEWAGRGDIQYF; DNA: TGTGCCAGCAGTGAATGGGCGGGCAGGGGTGACATTCAGTACTTC
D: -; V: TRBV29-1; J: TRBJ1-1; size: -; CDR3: CSGRLSDDTEAFF; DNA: TGCAGCGGGAGGTTGTCCGATGACACTGAAGCTTTCTTT
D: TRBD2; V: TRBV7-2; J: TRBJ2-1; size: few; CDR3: CASKRGVLNEQFF; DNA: TGTGCCAGTAAGCGGGGGGTTCTTAATGAGCAGTTCTTC
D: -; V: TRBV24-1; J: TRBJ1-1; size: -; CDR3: CATSEGGVNTEAFF; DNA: TGTGCCACCAGTGAGGGAGGGGTCAACACTGAAGCTTTCTTT
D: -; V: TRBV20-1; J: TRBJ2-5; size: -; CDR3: CSARQGSVGETQYF; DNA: TGCAGTGCTAGACAGGGATCGGTAGGGGAGACCCAGTACTTC
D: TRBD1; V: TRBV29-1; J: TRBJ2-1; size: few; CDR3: CSVPDRGSHNEQFF; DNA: TGCAGCGTGCCTGACAGGGGTAGCCACAATGAGCAGTTCTTC
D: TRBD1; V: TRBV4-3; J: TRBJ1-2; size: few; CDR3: CASSIRDRRLYGYTF; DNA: TGCGCCAGCAGCATACGGGACAGGCGTCTCTATGGCTACACCTTC
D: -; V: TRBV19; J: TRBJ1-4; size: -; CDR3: CASQDKFNEKLFF; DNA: TGTGCCAGCCAAGACAAATTTAATGAAAAACTGTTTTTT